This T cell receptor beta chain was sequenced during a study of T cells in Graves' hyperthyroidism and ophthalmopathy. At the level of the study: Peripheral blood was drawn at first diagnosis, prior to all treatment.

Deletions cut 8 bases from V and 1 base from J, with 8 bases between. Germline V gives CDR1 SNHLY, CDR2 FYNNEI. The CDR3 sequence is 12 residues long. The study enrolled patients aged 18 to 65 with newly diagnosed hyperthyroidism of under 2 months' duration. Cells are PBMCs isolated from 9 to 10 ml of fresh blood. This clonotype was seen ten or more times. Amplification yielded TCR beta CDR3 regions, with RNA transcripts as the source. The TCR CDR3 was amplified in a first-round RT-PCR using the HTBI primer set. MiXCR, applied by TCRdb to the multiplex PCR reads, yields one record per CDR3 protein. The top ten hold approximately 13% of the sample, which has about 560,000 distinct CDR3 sequences, about 14% seen once.

This TCR derives from a woman aged 40 to 55 with Graves' hyperthyroidism. This chain joins TRBV2 and TRBJ1-1; D might be TRBD1 (6 bases). Specimen: blood. For the CDR3, the DNA is TGTGCCAGCCCGGGACAGAACACTGAAGCTTTCTTT. It encodes CASPGQNTEAFF.